This TCR beta chain was sequenced for a study of T cell repertoires in cytomegalovirus infection (dated by TCRdb to the late 2010s). General notes on the study: The peptide stimulations were aimed at well-studied HLA-B-restricted epitopes as well as recently identified HLA-C-restricted CMV epitopes, whose presentation resists viral immunomodulation. Because public TCR beta signatures pointed to carriage of CMV infection together with the matching HLA type, the HLA type of each donor mattered for the analysis. What the study reported, not specific to this receptor: In both this cohort and an independent approximately 400-donor cohort, the cumulative frequency of public TCR beta family members distinguished carriers of CMV infection plus the relevant HLA type. In the ex vivo response, HLA-C-restricted CMV-specific TCR beta clonotypes were dominant, and in two of eight donors the single most frequent clonotype came from this HLA-C-restricted group.

The data were produced on an Illumina HiSeq 1500. TCRdb reanalyzed the raw reads on its own, using fastp at Q25 for trimming and MiXCR for clone calling, and kept in-frame beta chains. Every distinct CDR3 protein forms one entry, paired with its most common genes and DNA. This sample gives about half a million distinct CDR3 sequences in total; 42% of them show up just once. Roughly two fifths of the sample belongs to the ten largest clones. For CDR1 and CDR2, the germline V gene (reference sequence) lists LNHDA and SQIVND. The CDR3 goes from the cysteine to the phenylalanine over 14 residues. Of the read, only the CDR3 DNA is kept; its 42 bases are in frame from base 1. The V and J ends are trimmed by 3 bases and 4 bases, leaving 9 bases between them. Concerning this clonotype itself: Its antigen has not been determined. Base qualities were left out, and no much larger clone turns up one base away.

The treatment or condition label, read with the paper, signifies: in vitro stimulation with specific CMV peptide epitopes to enrich CMV-specific T cells. The receptor was isolated from a human donor in good health (CMV status not recorded). Some clones in this sample may be carry-over from other donors' samples. Recombination joined TRBV19 with TRBJ2-2; the D gene cannot be resolved reliably. The sequencing here drew on cultured PBMCs, taken from culture after CMV antigen stimulation. The nucleotide sequence is TGTGCCAGTAGTATTGATGCGTCCACCGGGGAGCTGTTTTTT. Translated, this is CASSIDASTGELFF.